The 3 T cell receptor beta chains in this list originate from one sample, sequenced in a study of T cells in tuberculosis. The time point is: new active TB diagnosis, blood taken before or within 7 days of starting treatment. TCRdb keeps only in-frame clones here, not all; method: immunoSEQ multiplex PCR. The table includes approximately 46,000 clones, nearly 95% detected once. Sequencing was performed on PBMCs, taken at tuberculosis diagnosis. Every receptor here comes from an adult with tuberculosis.

The chain joins TRBV28 to TRBJ1-1; 8 positions match TRBD1. J lost 11 bases, V lost 6 bases, and 17 bases had no gene match. Looked up from germline, CDR1 is MDHEN and CDR2 is SYDVKM. The CDR3 contains 15 residues. The CDR3, as DNA: TGTGCCAGCAGCCTCGGGATCCCACAGGGGGGTAAGGCTTTCTTT. Protein: CASSLGIPQGGKAFF.

V usage is TRBV19 and J usage is TRBJ1-2; 8 nucleotides align to TRBD1. The CDR3 runs to 15 residues. Germline V gene sequence: CDR1 LNHDA, CDR2 SQIVND (reference sequence). V shed 4 bases, J shed 7 bases, and the junction held 11 bases outside the gene matches. The CDR3 protein is CASSNLGQDHGGYTF. The DNA for the CDR3 is TGTGCCAGTAGTAACCTGGGACAGGACCATGGTGGCTACACCTTC.

The rearrangement links TRBV5-1 to TRBJ2-1; 8 bases are shared with TRBD1. V lost 0 bases, J lost 4 bases, and 6 bases stayed unmatched. This CDR3 has 16 amino acids. Germline values: CDR1 SGHRS, CDR2 YFSETQ. The DNA for the CDR3 is TGCGCCAGCAGCTTGGGGACAGGGTCCCGATACAATGAGCAGTTCTTC. Translated: CASSLGTGSRYNEQFF.